These 7 T cell receptor beta chains originate from one sample sequenced in a study of blood T cell repertoires in COVID-19. Assay: immunoSEQ multiplex PCR; the TCRdb copy retains only in-frame clones and omits some. The repertoire holds about 130,000 clones, about 85% seen once, with 12% in the top ten. Sequences were obtained from peripheral blood. The receptors were gathered from a man between 60 and 75 years old with acute or convalescent COVID-19.

A single count supports this clone. The DNA for the CDR3 is TGCGCCAGCAGCCCACTCTTGTCGCTCGGGGGTCTGAATACGCAGTATTTT. Amino acid sequence: CASSPLLSLGGLNTQYF. The rearrangement joins TRBV5-1 to TRBJ2-3, with D possibly TRBD2 on 6 matching bases. The CDR3 runs to 17 residues. Per germline, CDR1 SGHRS and CDR2 YFSETQ. Trimming pared 4 bases from V and 7 bases from J, leaving 25 bases between.

CDR3 amino acids: CSASTSSGGLEQYF. CDR3 DNA sequence: TGCAGTGCTAGTACGTCTAGCGGGGGCCTCGAGCAGTACTTC. This sequence joins TRBV20-1 and TRBJ2-7; 10 nucleotides agree with TRBD2. The CDR3 has 14 amino acids. J was trimmed by 6 bases and V by 3 bases; bases with no gene match: 8. Germline V gene sequence: CDR1 DFQATT, CDR2 SNEGSKA (reference sequence).

This clone was observed a handful of times. This chain links TRBV7-9 with TRBJ1-3; D uncertain. The germline CDR1 and CDR2 sequences are SEHNR and FQNEAQ (reference sequence). Trimming left V 5 bases short and J 0 bases short, with 8 bases between. The CDR3 consists of 14 residues. DNA of the CDR3: TGTGCCAGCAGCCGCAGGCTCTCTGGAAACACCATATATTTT. Translated, it gives CASSRRLSGNTIYF.

This clone has just one count. J is TRBJ2-7 and V is TRBV6-1; 12 nucleotides match TRBD1. The germline gives CDR1 MNHNS, CDR2 SASEGT. V trimming: 0 bases; J trimming: 7 bases; junction bases outside the gene matches: 10. The CDR3 totals 17 residues. In nucleotides, the CDR3 is TGTGCCAGCAGTGAAGCTGTCCCGGGACAGGGGGCTTGGGAGCAGTACTTC. Its protein product is CASSEAVPGQGAWEQYF.

The gene calls are TRBV27 and TRBJ2-7; the match to TRBD1 covers 12 bases. Germline CDR1 and CDR2: MNHEY and SMNVEV (reference sequence). With V trimmed by 5 bases and J by 4 bases, 6 bases remained unmatched. This CDR3 is 15 amino acids long. As DNA, the CDR3 is TGTGCCAGCAGTATCCGGGACAGGGGGCCGTACGAGCAGTACTTC. Its protein is CASSIRDRGPYEQYF.

This chain uses TRBV5-4 with TRBJ2-1, with 13 bases lining up with TRBD2. This CDR3 is 16 amino acids long. CDR1 SGHNT and CDR2 YYREEE come from the germline V gene (reference sequence). V shed 7 bases and J 4 bases; nucleotides not matched to a gene: 8. CDR3 sequence: CASSTGTSGMYNEQFF. CDR3 coding DNA: TGTGCCAGCTCTACCGGGACTAGCGGGATGTACAATGAGCAGTTCTTC. The full variable domain, in which reference TRBV5-4 and TRBJ2-1 provide the parts outside the CDR3, is ETGVTQSPTHLIKTRGQQVTLRCSSQSGHNTVSWYQQALGQGPQFIFQYYREEENGRGNFPPRFSGLQFPNYSSELNVNALELDDSALYLCASSTGTSGMYNEQFFGPGTRLTVL.

The rearrangement links TRBV25-1 to TRBJ2-5; 8 bases agree with TRBD1. V dropped 2 bases and J dropped 1; count of bases not matched to a gene: 3. This CDR3 spans 15 amino acids. The germline gives CDR1 MGHDK, CDR2 SYGVNS. In nucleotides, the CDR3 is TGTGCCAGCAGTGAACAGGGGGCTCCCCAAGAGACCCAGTACTTC. This encodes CASSEQGAPQETQYF.